The 15 T cell receptor beta chains given below trace back to one sample, sequenced in a study of early T cells in non-severe SARS-CoV-2 infection. Via MiXCR, TCRdb re-called the 5' RACE reads, giving one row per CDR3 protein. The sample yields approximately 84,000 distinct CDR3 sequences, 14% to 15% seen once. Sample: whole blood. The receptors were sampled from an adult who was a healthcare worker with PCR-confirmed SARS-CoV-2 infection or an uninfected control (not recorded which).

This CDR3 reads CASSPGGSPYEQFF. The CDR3 bases are TGTGCCAGCAGTCCCGGAGGCTCTCCTTATGAGCAGTTCTTC. The V call is TRBV3-1, the J call TRBJ2-1, with D perhaps TRBD2 (5 bases). Trimming took 6 bases from V and 8 from J, leaving 17 bases between them. Germline values: CDR1 LGHDT, CDR2 YNNKEL (reference sequence). This CDR3 contains 14 residues.

Many counts were recorded for this clonotype. The chain uses TRBV5-3 and TRBJ1-2; D gene ambiguous. TRBV5-3 is treated as an ORF (open reading frame) with a function not yet certain. The ends were cut back, 3 bases at V and 6 bases at J, with 15 bases in the middle. This CDR3 spans 14 amino acids. CDR3 bases: TGTGCCAGAAGCTATCCCCCATCAGACAATGGCTACACCTTC. It translates to CARSYPPSDNGYTF.

This clonotype has a handful of counts. The chain links TRBV7-3 to TRBJ2-1; D is undetermined. Trimming took off 5 bases at V and 9 bases at J, with 14 bases between the two ends. Germline V gene sequence: CDR1 SGHTA, CDR2 FQGTGA. There are 13 residues in the CDR3. The CDR3 nucleotides read TGTGCCAGCAGCGTGGACCGTTTCGGTGAGCAGTTCTTC. Translation gives CASSVDRFGEQFF.

This clonotype was counted many times. The chain combines TRBV7-9 with TRBJ1-1; possibly TRBD1 for D (5 bases). The germline V gene encodes CDR1 SEHNR and CDR2 FQNEAQ (reference sequence). Trimming stripped 4 bases from V and 1 base from J, with 7 bases between. This CDR3 region has 13 residues. The CDR3 DNA reads TGTGCCAGCAGCTACGGGGCGAACACTGAAGCTTTCTTT. This codes for CASSYGANTEAFF.

V is TRBV15 and J is TRBJ2-7; weak D call: TRBD2 (7 bases). V lost 0 bases to trimming and J lost 4 bases, with 13 bases between them. Germline V lookup: CDR1 LNHNV, CDR2 YYDKDF (reference sequence). The CDR3 has 15 amino acids. CDR3 protein: CATSRDWGGEYEQYF. The CDR3 nucleotides are TGTGCCACCAGCAGAGATTGGGGGGGCGAATACGAGCAGTACTTC.

V gene TRBV5-4 combines with J gene TRBJ2-1; 7 bases match TRBD2. Losses at the gene ends were 3 bases for V and 7 bases for J; bases not matched to a gene: 4. The CDR3 runs to 13 residues. The germline gives CDR1 SGHNT, CDR2 YYREEE (reference sequence). The CDR3 loop reads CASSWGGDNEQFF. The CDR3, as DNA: TGTGCCAGCAGCTGGGGGGGTGATAATGAGCAGTTCTTC. The complete variable domain, with remaining parts taken from reference TRBV5-4 and TRBJ2-1, reads ETGVTQSPTHLIKTRGQQVTLRCSSQSGHNTVSWYQQALGQGPQFIFQYYREEENGRGNFPPRFSGLQFPNYSSELNVNALELDDSALYLCASSWGGDNEQFFGPGTRLTVL.

This clonotype was counted between two and nine times. V gene TRBV3-1 combines with J gene TRBJ2-7; 11 bases fit TRBD2. V lost 3 bases to trimming and J lost 1 base; unmatched junction nucleotides: 8. Looked up from germline, CDR1 is LGHDT and CDR2 is YNNKEL (reference sequence). The CDR3 is 17 residues long. CDR3 protein: CASSQRPTSGTSYEQYF. CDR3 nucleotide sequence: TGTGCCAGCAGCCAGCGACCGACTAGCGGGACTTCCTACGAGCAGTACTTC.

The CDR3 DNA is TGTGCCAGCAGCTTAGGGGACAGATACACCGGGGAGCTGTTTTTT. It encodes CASSLGDRYTGELFF. The chain employs TRBV7-9 and TRBJ2-2, with 7 positions matching TRBD1. This CDR3 has 15 residues. V trimming: 1 base; J trimming: 3 bases; junction bases outside the gene matches: 2. Germline values: CDR1 SEHNR, CDR2 FQNEAQ (reference sequence).

A single count supports this clonotype. The V gene is TRBV12-3 or TRBV12-4, the J gene TRBJ1-5; a possible D gene is TRBD1 (6 bases). This CDR3 spans 15 amino acids. V was shortened by 3 bases and J by 0 bases, with 9 bases between the two germline ends. In DNA form, the CDR3 reads TGTGCCAGCAGTTTTGACAGGCTTAGCAATCAGCCCCAGCATTTT. Amino acid sequence: CASSFDRLSNQPQHF.

The sample holds many counts of this clonotype. The rearrangement uses TRBV28 and TRBJ2-7; D unresolved. The CDR3 is 16 residues long. Germline CDR1 MDHEN, CDR2 SYDVKM. V was pared by 5 bases and J by 2 bases, with 19 bases between. The DNA for the CDR3 is TGTGCCAGCAGTCGCCCCCCATACAGTGTCCCCTACGAGCAGTACTTC. Encoded protein: CASSRPPYSVPYEQYF.

The CDR3 loop is CASSEASRTSFYGYTF. In nucleotides, the CDR3 is TGTGCCAGCAGTGAAGCGTCTAGGACATCATTCTATGGCTACACCTTC. The genes are TRBV2 and TRBJ1-2; D is possibly TRBD1 (5 bases). Per germline, CDR1 SNHLY and CDR2 FYNNEI. The CDR3 loop spans 16 amino acids. V lost 0 bases to trimming and J lost 4 bases, with 15 bases between them.

CDR3 residues: CASSHNRGRRYEQYF. The CDR3 region has the DNA TGTGCCAGCAGCCACAACAGGGGAAGACGTTACGAGCAGTACTTC. The chain has TRBV2 and TRBJ2-7; 7 bases map to TRBD1. This CDR3 has 15 amino acids. Trimming took 6 bases from V and 4 from J; bases not matched to a gene: 12. Germline loops: CDR1 SNHLY, CDR2 FYNNEI.

This clonotype was seen ten or more times. The V and J genes are TRBV7-9 and TRBJ2-1, with D possibly matching TRBD1 (5 bases). The CDR3 runs to 14 residues. Germline lookup yields CDR1 SEHNR and CDR2 FQNEAQ (reference sequence). Between the trimmed V and J ends, which lost 2 bases and 5 bases, there was a span of 10 bases. The DNA of the CDR3 is TGTGCCAGCAGCTTACAGGGTTCCCACAATGAGCAGTTCTTC. Its protein product is CASSLQGSHNEQFF.

This clonotype has only one observation. Possible read error: a much larger clone is one base away. The V and J genes are TRBV5-5 and TRBJ2-7; 7 nucleotides align to TRBD1. Per germline, CDR1 SGHKS and CDR2 YYEKEE (reference sequence). The CDR3 is 12 residues long. The CDR3 DNA is TGTGCCGGCAGCTCGACAGGGTACGAGCAGTACTTC. This gives the protein CAGSSTGYEQYF.

The chain employs TRBV20-1 and TRBJ2-7, with 10 bases that match TRBD1. CDR3 length equals 14 residues. V lost 3 bases and J lost 3; bases outside the gene matches: 5. From germline, CDR1 is DFQATT and CDR2 SNEGSKA (reference sequence). CDR3 amino acids: CSASQGTGDYEQYF. The DNA of the CDR3 is TGCAGTGCTAGTCAGGGGACAGGGGACTACGAGCAGTACTTC.